The entry below gives a single T cell receptor (beta chain) sequence along with its context. Its antigen is not known. The germline V gene encodes CDR1 MGHDK and CDR2 SYGVNS. The V end lost 7 bases, the J end lost 5 bases, and 14 bases lay between the germline ends. The CDR3 length is 13 residues. The data were obtained in a study of T cells in Graves' hyperthyroidism and ophthalmopathy. The overall study: Peripheral blood collection took place at initial diagnosis, before any treatment. Study-wide points: Researchers found most expanded thyroid clonotypes above 0.001 in blood as well.

Amplified regions were TCR beta CDR3 sequences from RNA transcripts. Initially, a first-round RT-PCR of the TCR CDR3 employed the HTBI primer set. TCRdb passed the multiplex PCR reads through MiXCR, listing each CDR3 protein once. The sample records about 380,000 distinct CDR3 sequences, approximately 15% being singletons. This clonotype originated in a man aged 25-45 years with Graves' hyperthyroidism that later progressed to Graves' ophthalmopathy. The chain combines TRBV25-1 with TRBJ1-1; unclear D gene. Sequencing used blood. CDR3 bases: TGTGCCAGCACCGAGGATTTAAGGACTGAAGCTTTCTTT. Protein sequence: CASTEDLRTEAFF.